Detailed here is one T cell receptor beta chain. Antigen: not known. This entry is derived from a study of cytomegalovirus exposure and HLA in healthy donors. Study-wide context: Early on, a data release was issued that held 80 million or so unique TCRs from HLA-typed donors. Study-wide points: Presence/absence comparisons presumed near-even sequencing depth among donors. Later analysis identified about 15,000 TCR beta sequences associated with HLA alleles, using a false discovery rate threshold of 0.05.

CDR1 and CDR2 (germline): LNHNV, YYDKDF (reference sequence). The CDR3 covers 14 residues. Trimming took off 3 bases at V and 4 bases at J, with 13 bases between the two ends. Primers: 60 Vbeta forward and 13 Jbeta reverse. Assay used: immunoSEQ multiplex PCR; TCRdb lists only in-frame clones, some missing. The sample table includes 25,000 to 40,000 clones. The sequence was obtained from a middle-aged woman in good health and CMV-seropositive. The sample taken for sequencing was PBMCs. V is TRBV15 and J is TRBJ2-7; D is perhaps TRBD2 (5 bases). The CDR3 nucleotides are TGTGCCACCAGCAGTCGCGCGGGTCCATACGAGCAGTACTTC. This translates into CATSSRAGPYEQYF.